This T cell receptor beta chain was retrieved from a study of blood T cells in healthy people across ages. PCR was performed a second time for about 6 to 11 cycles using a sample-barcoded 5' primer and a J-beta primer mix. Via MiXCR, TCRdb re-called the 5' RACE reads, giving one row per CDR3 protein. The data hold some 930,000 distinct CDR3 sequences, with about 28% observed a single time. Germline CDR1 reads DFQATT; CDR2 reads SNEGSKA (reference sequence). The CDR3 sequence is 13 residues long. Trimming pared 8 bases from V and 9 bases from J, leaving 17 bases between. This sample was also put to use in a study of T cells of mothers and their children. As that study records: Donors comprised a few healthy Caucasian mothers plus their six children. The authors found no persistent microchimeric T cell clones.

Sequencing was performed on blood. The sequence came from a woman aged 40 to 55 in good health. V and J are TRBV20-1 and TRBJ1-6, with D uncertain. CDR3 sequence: CSPTHGGSSPLHF. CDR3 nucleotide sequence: TGCAGTCCTACTCACGGAGGTAGTTCACCCCTCCACTTT.